The rows below give T cell receptor beta chains drawn from one sample of a study of T cell repertoires in ileal Crohn's disease. The protocol was immunoSEQ multiplex PCR, while the TCRdb copy is restricted to in-frame clones and leaves out a portion. The sample holds roughly 16,000 clones, roughly 90% seen once. Sequenced sample: ileal tissue. The origin of the receptors is an adult with Crohn's disease. The CDR3 runs from the conserved cysteine through the conserved F or W. The D gene is left open where the match is weak. Size values are once, few and many counts, or a class for expanded clones, and some rows have none.

v_gene	j_gene	d_gene	abundance	CDR3aa	CDR3nt
TRBV20-1	TRBJ1-6	-	-	CSARDNSPLHF	TGCAGTGCTAGGGATAATTCACCCCTCCACTTT
TRBV18	TRBJ2-5	TRBD2	-	CASSPSGGQETQYF	TGTGCCAGCTCACCTAGCGGGGGTCAAGAGACCCAGTACTTC
TRBV21-1	TRBJ2-5	-	-	CASSSGGETQYF	TGTGCCAGCAGCTCAGGGGGAGAGACCCAGTACTTC
TRBV2	TRBJ2-5	-	-	CASKGGASGLQTQYF	TGTGCCAGCAAAGGAGGGGCCTCGGGCTTGCAGACCCAGTACTTC
TRBV29-1	TRBJ1-1	-	-	CSGHVMNTEAFF	TGCAGCGGCCATGTCATGAACACTGAAGCTTTCTTT
TRBV6-1	TRBJ2-1	-	medium-sized	CASSEIGTSHEQFF	TGTGCCAGCAGTGAAATAGGGACATCCCATGAGCAGTTCTTC
TRBV2	TRBJ2-3	TRBD2	few	CASSFIAGGVADTQYF	TGTGCCAGCAGCTTCATAGCGGGGGGCGTCGCAGATACGCAGTATTTT
TRBV27	TRBJ1-2	-	-	CASSLSGGPYGYTF	TGTGCCAGCAGTTTGTCTGGCGGCCCCTATGGCTACACCTTC
TRBV11-2	TRBJ2-7	TRBD1	once	CASSLTGGNSYEQYF	TGTGCCAGCAGCCTTACAGGGGGCAACTCCTACGAGCAGTACTTC
TRBV2	TRBJ2-2	-	once	CASRENSNTGELFF	TGTGCCAGCAGAGAGAATTCAAACACCGGGGAGCTGTTTTTT
TRBV2	TRBJ2-1	-	-	CASSWSSYNEQFF	TGTGCCAGCAGCTGGAGCTCCTACAATGAGCAGTTCTTC
TRBV7-9	TRBJ2-3	-	-	CASSPLGQGTDTQYF	TGTGCCAGCAGCCCCCTGGGGCAGGGGACAGATACGCAGTATTTT
TRBV20-1	TRBJ1-1	-	-	CRAQMNTEAFF	TGTCGAGCTCAAATGAACACTGAAGCTTTCTTT
TRBV27	TRBJ2-6	TRBD1	once	CASRTGLLSGANVLTF	TGTGCCAGTCGGACAGGTCTCTTGTCTGGGGCCAACGTCCTGACTTTC
TRBV27	TRBJ1-3	-	-	CASRPDRTGNTIYF	TGTGCCAGCAGACCCGATCGCACTGGAAACACCATATATTTT
TRBV4-2	TRBJ1-6	-	-	CASSQGVWLNSPLHF	TGTGCCAGCAGCCAAGGGGTATGGTTGAATTCACCCCTCCACTTT
TRBV4-2	TRBJ2-1	TRBD2	-	CASSQDRGLAGTNEQFF	TGTGCCAGCAGCCAAGACCGGGGACTAGCGGGGACCAATGAGCAGTTCTTC
TRBV11-2	TRBJ2-1	TRBD1	-	CASSRDRGNEQFF	TGTGCCAGCAGCCGGGACAGGGGGAATGAGCAGTTCTTC
TRBV28	TRBJ2-1	-	-	CASSPRRFIQFF	TGTGCCAGCAGCCCCCGCCGATTCATCCAGTTCTTC
TRBV5-1	TRBJ1-4	-	-	CASSLEARGINEKLFF	TGCGCCAGCAGCTTGGAGGCGAGGGGCATTAATGAAAAACTGTTTTTT
TRBV6-5	TRBJ2-7	-	-	CASRRDYEQYF	TGTGCCAGCCGCAGAGACTACGAGCAGTACTTC
TRBV2	TRBJ1-2	-	few	CASSEELWGYTF	TGTGCCAGCAGTGAAGAACTCTGGGGCTACACCTTC
TRBV4-2	TRBJ2-2	-	-	CASSQQSGTGELFF	TGTGCCAGCAGCCAACAGTCAGGGACCGGGGAGCTGTTTTTT
TRBV19	TRBJ1-2	-	few	CASSIDGQNPGTFYGYTF	TGTGCCAGTAGTATAGATGGACAAAACCCCGGGACGTTCTATGGCTACACCTTC